A selection of T cell receptor beta chains follows, all from one sample in a study of cytomegalovirus exposure and HLA in healthy donors. The protocol was immunoSEQ multiplex PCR, while the TCRdb copy is restricted to in-frame clones and leaves out a portion. The sample has around 100,000 clones; roughly 78% are singletons. The material sequenced was PBMCs. The receptors come from a male donor in good health and CMV-seropositive. Both conserved end residues are trimmed from each CDR3. Each record gives: V gene, CDR3 protein.

TRBV18,ASSPPSAYYGYT
TRBV28,ASSLVPKEEETQY
TRBV27,ASSLTGVEETQY
TRBV7-9,SSSLEDREAF
TRBV19,ASSIGDRVYNEQF
TRBV5-1,ASSRTGATNEKLF
TRBV27,ASSLRGFPHEQY
TRBV6-5,ASSYSGLADNEQF
TRBV19,ASQDRRQGGGYT
TRBV5-1,ASSGTGEGTGELF
TRBV2,ASSEQGQGYEQY
TRBV5-1,ASSLGGLGANVLT
TRBV10-1,ASSEGAGREQY
TRBV2,ASSVLDTDTQY
TRBV7-2,ASSLASSGGAYEQY
TRBV19,ASSIYHGQPQH
TRBV19,ASSIRDTPNQPQH
TRBV7-8,ASSLDRVNTGELF
TRBV2,ASRQNYEQY
TRBV5-1,ASNTGTAPTEAF
TRBV7-9,ASSPTPNTGGREQETQY
TRBV5-1,ASSPGTSLNYGYT
TRBV30,AWSAADRADTEAF
TRBV29-1,SVIGGSGANVLT
TRBV5-1,ASSLGTGDGYT
TRBV6-5,ASKLGTSGSSEQY
TRBV28,ASSRLGGARGYT
TRBV30,AWSVLDSYEQY
TRBV28,ASSSQVRRYNEQF
TRBV19,ASSPRDRGLAGAVYNEQF
TRBV5-4,ASSFSLEDSPLH
TRBV7-2,ASSLSGLGLDTQY
TRBV5-4,ASSLEQGRTYEQY
TRBV25-1,ASSDWGAYEQY
TRBV29-1,SGRQGDYGYT
TRBV5-1,ATSPGTGVLETQY
TRBV5-1,ASSRLSSLGEKLF
TRBV2,ASSEFYSTDTQY
TRBV28,ASSPTLSTEAF
TRBV7-6,ASSPDRDRGYT
TRBV18,ASSLTDRPGDSPLH
TRBV29-1,SVDQDFRYNEQF
TRBV29-1,SVEVQQETQY
TRBV28,ASSLGTSYEQY
TRBV27,ASSATGSNQPQH
TRBV9,ASSLGDRAGDTQY
TRBV7-4,ASSSSRGADEAF
TRBV19,ASSTGHNFYEQY
TRBV27,ASSLATGGVYGYT
TRBV7-2,ASSLSGGATNEKLF
TRBV27,ASSLGATYEQY
TRBV29-1,SVEGQGSFEQY
TRBV19,ASSMGDIETQY
TRBV14,ASSAYSTDTQY
TRBV19,ASSPDRWRYGYT
TRBV7-2,ASSLGGTGKEQY
TRBV5-1,ASSFQVSTEAF